The clone carrying this T cell receptor (beta chain) was detected a few times. Its specificity is unknown. This entry comes from a study of T cell responses to AZD1222 COVID-19 vaccine. Study-level results: Close to half of spike-specific TCRs reportedly recognize unmutated variant regions. Clonal diversity was possibly underestimated; the donors were predominantly white British and more often female.

Sequenced by immunoSEQ multiplex PCR; TCRdb stores in-frame clones only, minus some. This table holds about 56,000 clones, 88% found once. The CDR3 has 12 amino acids. V was pared by 6 bases and J by 5 bases, with 10 bases between. The input for sequencing was peripheral blood, taken on day 0 of AZD1222 vaccination. This sequence was found in an adult in good health. V usage is TRBV12-3 or TRBV12-4 and J usage is TRBJ1-1; maybe TRBD1 (5 bases). CDR3 DNA sequence: TGTGCCAGCAGGCTCAGGGTTACTGAAGCTTTCTTT. It translates to CASRLRVTEAFF.